This T cell receptor beta chain appears in the sequencing data of a study of blood T cell dynamics during melanoma immunotherapy. Each bulk PBMC sample had roughly 400 ng DNA loaded. Produced via immunoSEQ multiplex PCR; TCRdb's table is partial and in-frame only. Of roughly 9,500 clones in the sample, around 90% were seen once. Germline V gene lookup returns CDR1 MDHEN and CDR2 SYDVKM. V was shortened by 6 bases and J by 11 bases, with 22 bases between the two germline ends. The CDR3 covers 14 residues. As to time point: pre-treatment baseline. Sequences were derived from blood, sampled from a patient treated with checkpoint blockade. The receptor was derived from a human donor with melanoma. The chain employs TRBV28 and TRBJ2-5; tentative D call: TRBD2 (5 bases). The CDR3 DNA follows: TGTGCCAGCAGGGACCCCCAGAGGCCCCGCGGGCAGTACTTC. Translating gives CASRDPQRPRGQYF.